Each of the 28 T cell receptor beta chains below was sequenced from the same sample in a study of OX40 agonist ivuxolimab in advanced cancers. Method: immunoSEQ multiplex PCR; TCRdb's copy keeps in-frame clones and lacks some. This sample has some 63,000 clones, with 94% found just once. This sample comprised CD4+ or CD8+ T cells sorted from blood, obtained in a trial of the OX40 agonist ivuxolimab. These receptors all stem from an adult with an advanced solid tumor such as melanoma, head and neck, liver or kidney cancer.

This rearrangement joins TRBV19 to TRBJ2-2; D not certain. The V and J ends lost 7 bases and 5 bases respectively, with 17 bases between them. The CDR3 consists of 15 residues. CDR1 and CDR2 (germline): LNHDA, SQIVND (reference sequence). CDR3 sequence (DNA): TGTGCCAGTACCAGGACCCCCCTCGGGACCGGGGAGCTGTTTTTT. Its translation is CASTRTPLGTGELFF. The full variable domain, in which reference TRBV19 and TRBJ2-2 provide the parts outside the CDR3, is DGGITQSPKYLFRKEGQNVTLSCEQNLNHDAMYWYRQDPGQGLRLIYYSQIVNDFQKGDIAEGYSVSREKKESFPLTVTSAQKNPTAFYLCASTRTPLGTGELFFGEGSRLTVL.

The chain couples TRBV6-6 to TRBJ1-1, with a tentative D call TRBD1 (5 bases). Germline CDR1 MNHNY, CDR2 SVGAGI (reference sequence). There are 16 residues in the CDR3. The V end was cut by 6 bases, the J end by 1 base, with 18 bases between. Here the CDR3 DNA reads TGTGCCAGCAGGACATCGAATGGACACAAGAACACTGAAGCTTTCTTT. It specifies CASRTSNGHKNTEAFF.

Here the CDR3 DNA reads TGTGCCAGCAGCTTGGGGGGGGCGTTTAATCAGCCCCAGCATTTT. Residues: CASSLGGAFNQPQHF. V and J are TRBV5-5 and TRBJ1-5, with D perhaps TRBD1 (6 bases). Germline V gene data show CDR1 as SGHKS and CDR2 as YYEKEE (reference sequence). The V end lost 0 bases, the J end lost 4 bases, and 11 bases lay between the germline ends. This CDR3 has 15 amino acids.

The CDR3: CASSLVQGTEAFF. CDR3 DNA sequence: TGTGCCAGCAGCTTAGTCCAGGGGACTGAAGCTTTCTTT. The rearrangement links TRBV7-9 to TRBJ1-1; maybe TRBD1 (6 bases). Germline V gives CDR1 SEHNR, CDR2 FQNEAQ (reference sequence). Trimming removed 1 base at V and 5 bases at J, with 8 bases between. There are 13 residues in the CDR3.

This chain joins TRBV5-6 and TRBJ2-7; 7 nucleotides align to TRBD2. Germline CDR1 is SGHDT and CDR2 is YYEEEE. Trimming removed 1 base from V and 2 bases from J; junction bases left unmatched: 6. This CDR3 has 15 residues. The CDR3 bases are TGTGCCAGCAGCTTGACTGGGCTAGCGGCCTACGAGCAGTACTTC. Protein sequence: CASSLTGLAAYEQYF.

The rearrangement links TRBV28 to TRBJ1-2; possible D gene TRBD1, 5 bases. V dropped 3 bases and J dropped 4 bases, with 21 bases sitting between them. This CDR3 has 17 residues. Per the germline V gene, CDR1 is MDHEN and CDR2 is SYDVKM. This chain's CDR3 is CASSFGAGMSVAYGYTF. The CDR3 nucleotides are TGTGCCAGCAGTTTCGGCGCAGGGATGAGTGTGGCCTATGGCTACACCTTC.

The rearrangement joins TRBV7-6 to TRBJ2-3; 9 nucleotides agree with TRBD1. The ends lost 5 bases at V and 1 base at J; junction bases unmatched: 4. This CDR3 has 15 residues. Germline V CDR1 and CDR2: SGHVS, FNYEAQ. CDR3 residues: CASSPRTGGTDTQYF. CDR3 DNA: TGTGCCAGCAGCCCGAGGACAGGGGGCACAGATACGCAGTATTTT. Variable domain in full (rest from reference TRBV7-6 and TRBJ2-3): GAGVSQSPRYKVTKRGQDVALRCDPISGHVSLYWYRQALGQGPEFLTYFNYEAQQDKSGLPNDRFSAERPEGSISTLTIQRTEQRDSAMYRCASSPRTGGTDTQYFGPGTRLTVL.

The chain links TRBV9 to TRBJ2-6; D may be TRBD1 (6 bases). CDR1 is SGDLS and CDR2 is YYNGEE in the germline V gene. This CDR3 spans 19 amino acids. Trimming pared 0 bases from V and 0 bases from J, leaving 16 bases between. The CDR3 here is CASSVDRAAFNSGANVLTF. Here the CDR3 DNA reads TGTGCCAGCAGCGTAGACAGGGCAGCTTTTAACTCTGGGGCCAACGTCCTGACTTTC.

Comment on this clone: Germline and junction disagree at one end, which may indicate a read error. In nucleotides, the CDR3 is TGTGCTAGCAGCTTAGGCCGGGACAGGAGGACTGAAGCTTTCTTT. Its translation: CASSLGRDRRTEAFF. The chain carries TRBV7-7 and TRBJ1-1, with TRBD1 identical over 8 bases. The germline V gene encodes CDR1 SSHAT and CDR2 FNYEAQ (reference sequence). The CDR3 contains 15 residues.

The chain couples TRBV6-6 to TRBJ2-5; tentative D call: TRBD1 (5 bases). The V and J ends lost 6 bases and 5 bases respectively, with 10 bases between them. The CDR3 runs to 12 residues. Germline-derived CDR1 and CDR2 are MNHNY and SVGAGI (reference sequence). The CDR3 spells CASRLGLETQYF. The CDR3 DNA follows: TGTGCCAGCAGATTGGGGCTGGAGACCCAGTACTTC.

This sequence joins TRBV19 and TRBJ2-2; D unclear. V was clipped by 8 bases and J by 1 base, with 11 bases between them. CDR3 length: 14 amino acids. From germline, CDR1 is LNHDA and CDR2 SQIVND (reference sequence). Here the CDR3 reads CASLRHRNTGELFF. CDR3 in DNA: TGTGCCAGTCTTAGGCACAGGAACACCGGGGAGCTGTTTTTT.

The genes are TRBV10-1 and TRBJ2-7; perhaps TRBD2 as D (7 bases). V lost 6 bases, J lost 3 bases, and 30 bases lay in between. Germline V CDR1 and CDR2: WNHNN, SYGVQD (reference sequence). The CDR3 runs 19 residues. The DNA for the CDR3 is TGCGCCAGCAGACAACACGGCCTCGTACGGGGGGCGCCGTGCTACGAGCAGTACTTC. Its translation is CASRQHGLVRGAPCYEQYF.

This clone has a handful of counts. The chain uses TRBV6-6 and TRBJ2-1; 10 bases match TRBD2. This CDR3 region has 16 residues. CDR1 and CDR2 (germline): MNHNY, SVGAGI (reference sequence). V was pared by 4 bases and J by 10 bases, with 13 bases of the junction left unmatched. The CDR3 sequence: CASSFRTSGSGREQFF. CDR3 sequence (DNA): TGTGCCAGCAGTTTCCGGACTAGCGGCTCCGGGAGGGAGCAGTTCTTC.

The V gene is TRBV11-2, the J gene TRBJ1-2; D gene ambiguous. CDR1 and CDR2 (germline): SGHAT, FQNNGV. The CDR3 is 14 amino acids. The V end lost 1 base, the J end lost 3 bases, and 9 bases lay between the germline ends. In DNA form, the CDR3 reads TGTGCCAGCAGCTTAGGGGCAGTAGACTATGGCTACACCTTC. Amino acids: CASSLGAVDYGYTF.

J is TRBJ2-7 and V is TRBV7-9; 7 bases are a match to TRBD2. The germline V gene encodes CDR1 SEHNR and CDR2 FQNEAQ (reference sequence). The CDR3 runs to 14 residues. J lost 4 bases, V lost 1 base, and 4 bases had no gene match. CDR3 protein: CASSLGREQYEQYF. The DNA of the CDR3 is TGTGCCAGCAGCTTAGGGCGGGAGCAGTACGAGCAGTACTTC.

The chain combines TRBV30 with TRBJ2-6; no firm D call. The germline gives CDR1 GTSNPN, CDR2 SVGIG (reference sequence). The V end lost 1 base, the J end lost 0 bases, and 4 bases lay between the germline ends. The CDR3 is made up of 14 amino acids. The CDR3 nucleotides read TGTGCCTGGAGTGACATCTCTGGGGCCAACGTCCTGACTTTC. Translation gives CAWSDISGANVLTF. The entire variable domain, with the rest obtained from reference TRBV30 and TRBJ2-6, is as follows: SQTIHQWPATLVQPVGSPLSLECTVEGTSNPNLYWYRQAAGRGLQLLFYSVGIGQISSEVPQNLSASRPQDRQFILSSKKLLLSDSGFYLCAWSDISGANVLTFGAGSRLTVL.

This rearrangement joins TRBV9 to TRBJ2-3; 9 nucleotides match TRBD2. The CDR3 runs 16 residues. Germline V gene data show CDR1 as SGDLS and CDR2 as YYNGEE. After removal of 1 base from V and 4 bases from J, the junction contained 7 bases not matched to a gene. The CDR3 DNA reads TGTGCCAGCAGCGTAAGCGGGAGGAAGGGCGCAGATACGCAGTATTTT. Translated, it gives CASSVSGRKGADTQYF.

This chain uses TRBV4-1 with TRBJ2-1, with unresolved D. CDR1 and CDR2 (germline): MGHRA, YSYEKL. The CDR3 totals 14 residues. V lost 4 bases to trimming and J lost 6 bases, with 13 bases between them. CDR3 protein: CASSRAETVNEQFF. CDR3 DNA sequence: TGCGCCAGCAGCCGGGCTGAGACCGTCAATGAGCAGTTCTTC.

The rearrangement links TRBV4-1 to TRBJ2-7; 8 bases are shared with TRBD1. Looked up from germline, CDR1 is MGHRA and CDR2 is YSYEKL. After removal of 6 bases from V and 2 bases from J, the junction contained 12 bases not matched to a gene. The CDR3 has 16 amino acids. CDR3 DNA sequence: TGCGCCAGCAGTCCGCTTCCGGGACAGGCCCCCTACGAGCAGTACTTC. It encodes CASSPLPGQAPYEQYF.

The V and J genes are TRBV27 and TRBJ2-1; TRBD1 matches 7 bases. This CDR3 has 19 amino acids. V shed 4 bases and J 0 bases; nucleotides not matched to a gene: 15. Germline-derived CDR1 and CDR2 are MNHEY and SMNVEV (reference sequence). The CDR3 DNA is TGTGCCAGCAGTTGGTCCCCAATGTCACAGGGGATCTCCTACAATGAGCAGTTCTTC. It is translated as CASSWSPMSQGISYNEQFF.

V gene TRBV30 combines with J gene TRBJ1-1; tentatively, D is TRBD1 (5 bases). Germline CDR1 is GTSNPN and CDR2 is SVGIG (reference sequence). This CDR3 region has 15 residues. Trimming removed 0 bases at V and 0 bases at J, with 11 bases between. CDR3 amino acids: CAWSVRRGMNTEAFF. DNA for the CDR3: TGTGCCTGGAGTGTACGGCGGGGGATGAACACTGAAGCTTTCTTT.

The chain recombines TRBV15 with TRBJ2-7; D uncertain. The CDR3 is 13 amino acids. Trimming cost V 3 bases and J 3 bases, with 9 bases left between them. Germline V lookup: CDR1 LNHNV, CDR2 YYDKDF (reference sequence). CDR3 in amino acids: CATSSSWIYEQYF. The CDR3 nucleotides are TGTGCCACCAGCAGTTCTTGGATCTACGAGCAGTACTTC.

The rearrangement links TRBV30 to TRBJ2-1; 7 bases map to TRBD2. Germline V gene sequence: CDR1 GTSNPN, CDR2 SVGIG (reference sequence). The CDR3 runs to 15 residues. The V and J ends lost 0 bases and 6 bases, in that order; junction bases with no gene match: 8. The CDR3 coding sequence is TGTGCCTGGAGTGTGTTGGGAGGGCTTTCCAATGAGCAGTTCTTC. Protein sequence: CAWSVLGGLSNEQFF.

The rearrangement links TRBV28 to TRBJ2-3; D gene ambiguous. The CDR3 spans 16 residues. V lost 1 base, J lost 2 bases, and 13 bases lay in between. Germline V lookup: CDR1 MDHEN, CDR2 SYDVKM. The CDR3 reads CASSLSAGTITDTQYF. In DNA, the CDR3 is TGTGCCAGCAGTTTATCGGCAGGAACTATCACAGATACGCAGTATTTT. The full variable domain, with the rest looked up from reference TRBV28 and TRBJ2-3, is DVKVTQSSRYLVKRTGEKVFLECVQDMDHENMFWYRQDPGLGLRLIYFSYDVKMKEKGDIPEGYSVSREKKERFSLILESASTNQTSMYLCASSLSAGTITDTQYFGPGTRLTVL.

The genes are TRBV19 and TRBJ2-3; no definite D call. Germline V lookup: CDR1 LNHDA, CDR2 SQIVND (reference sequence). Deletions cut 3 bases from V and 1 base from J, with 8 bases between. This CDR3 contains 14 residues. The CDR3 sequence is CASSISGGTDTQYF. The CDR3, as DNA: TGTGCCAGTAGTATTTCAGGTGGCACAGATACGCAGTATTTT.

The genes are TRBV27 and TRBJ2-6, with a weak D call TRBD2 (5 bases). Trimming stripped 5 bases from V and 4 bases from J, with 15 bases between. The CDR3 is 16 amino acids. Germline V lookup: CDR1 MNHEY, CDR2 SMNVEV (reference sequence). The CDR3 loop reads CASSTSRAWGANVLTF. The CDR3 bases are TGTGCCAGCAGTACCTCGAGGGCTTGGGGGGCCAACGTCCTGACTTTC.

The V and J genes are TRBV9 and TRBJ2-7; either TRBD1 or TRBD2 may fit D (5 bases each). Germline V gene lookup returns CDR1 SGDLS and CDR2 YYNGEE. Trimming left V 0 bases short and J 1 base short, with 8 bases between. The CDR3 is 14 residues long. The CDR3 nucleotides read TGTGCCAGCAGCGTAGGCAGGGAGTCCTACGAGCAGTACTTC. Protein product: CASSVGRESYEQYF.

The rearrangement uses TRBV30 and TRBJ1-4, with D possibly being TRBD1 (5 bases). Trimming shortened V by 3 bases and J by 7 bases, and 12 bases separated the two germline ends. This CDR3 contains 13 residues. Germline V gene sequence: CDR1 GTSNPN, CDR2 SVGIG (reference sequence). DNA of the CDR3: TGTGCCTGGAGCACGAGGGGAGGTGAAAAACTGTTTTTT. It specifies CAWSTRGGEKLFF. Filled out from reference TRBV30 and TRBJ1-4, the complete variable domain reads SQTIHQWPATLVQPVGSPLSLECTVEGTSNPNLYWYRQAAGRGLQLLFYSVGIGQISSEVPQNLSASRPQDRQFILSSKKLLLSDSGFYLCAWSTRGGEKLFFGSGTQLSVL.